This T cell receptor (beta chain) comes out of a study of blood T cell repertoires in COVID-19. At the level of the study: Acute and convalescent COVID-19 specimens originated in the United States, Italy and Spain.

Sequencing was performed with immunoSEQ multiplex PCR; in TCRdb, only in-frame clones are kept and a portion is missing. There are hundreds of thousands of clones in the sample; roughly 87% occur only once, and around 1% lies in the top ten. J gave up 7 bases and V 6 bases, and 14 bases lay outside the gene matches. CDR1 and CDR2 from the germline V gene are MNHEY and SVGAGI. CDR3 length equals 15 residues. The sequenced sample was PBMCs or T cells enriched from blood (not recorded which). The chain links TRBV6-5 to TRBJ2-7, with 8 nucleotides matching TRBD2. The TCR comes from a young woman who had recovered from COVID-19. The CDR3 spells CASRSTFGGAVEQYF. The CDR3 nucleotides are TGTGCCAGCAGGAGCACATTCGGGGGGGCGGTTGAGCAGTACTTC.